The 26 T cell receptor beta chains listed next were all sequenced from one sample in a study of blood T cell repertoires in COVID-19. Sequenced by immunoSEQ multiplex PCR; TCRdb stores in-frame clones only, minus some. Seen here are 150,000 to 250,000 clones, 79% observed once, and the top ten hold 5.5% to 7%. Sequencing was done on a sample of peripheral blood. All receptors come from a woman aged 35 to 49 with COVID-19, enrolled during active disease.

The chain uses TRBV5-4 and TRBJ2-1; D call uncertain. The CDR3 loop spans 13 amino acids. The ends were cut back, 5 bases at V and 7 bases at J, with 13 bases in the middle. Germline CDR1 reads SGHNT; CDR2 reads YYREEE (reference sequence). The DNA of the CDR3 is TGTGCCAGCAGTGCGCAGGTGGTAAATGAGCAGTTCTTC. This codes for CASSAQVVNEQFF.

A few counts support this clone. The V gene is TRBV10-3, the J gene TRBJ2-1, with 8 bases identical to TRBD2. Unmatched junction bases numbered 5, after V lost 6 bases and J lost 7 bases. The CDR3 runs to 13 residues. Germline CDR1 is ENHRY and CDR2 is SYGVKD. The CDR3: CAIRAGEGNEQFF. CDR3 DNA sequence: TGTGCCATCAGAGCGGGAGAAGGGAATGAGCAGTTCTTC.

The chain carries TRBV7-9 and TRBJ2-3; TRBD2 agrees at 9 bases. The length of the CDR3 is 15 residues. Germline trimming cut 5 bases from V and 4 bases from J; bases unmatched to any gene: 7. CDR1 is SEHNR and CDR2 is FQNEAQ in the germline V gene (reference sequence). The CDR3 DNA is TGTGCCAGCAGCCCCCTAGCGGGGACCGCAGATACGCAGTATTTT. Its protein is CASSPLAGTADTQYF.

The J gene is TRBJ1-2, the V gene TRBV6-4; TRBD1 might be the D (5 bases). The CDR3 sequence is 15 residues long. The V end lost 0 bases, the J end lost 0 bases, and 8 bases lay between the germline ends. Germline V gene data show CDR1 as MRHNA and CDR2 as SNTAGT. The CDR3 nucleotides read TGTGCCAGCAGTGACTCTGGGGGGACTAACTATGGCTACACCTTC. It encodes CASSDSGGTNYGYTF.

The gene calls are TRBV9 and TRBJ2-7; D is ambiguous. The CDR3 sequence is 16 residues long. Trimming took off 0 bases at V and 4 bases at J, with 17 bases between the two ends. The germline V gene encodes CDR1 SGDLS and CDR2 YYNGEE. The CDR3 protein is CASSVGPPSGFYEQYF. DNA for the CDR3: TGTGCCAGCAGCGTAGGCCCCCCTAGTGGATTTTACGAGCAGTACTTC.

J is TRBJ1-3 and V is TRBV15; D uncertain. CDR3 length: 16 residues. V lost 0 bases, J lost 0 bases, and 9 bases lay in between. Germline V gives CDR1 LNHNV, CDR2 YYDKDF (reference sequence). CDR3 nucleotide sequence: TGTGCCACCAGCAGAGACCCAGCGATCTCTGGAAACACCATATATTTT. Protein: CATSRDPAISGNTIYF.

The rearrangement joins TRBV30 to TRBJ2-2; no definite D call. Germline lookup yields CDR1 GTSNPN and CDR2 SVGIG (reference sequence). CDR3 length: 14 residues. Trimming pared 4 bases from V and 3 bases from J, leaving 12 bases between. For the CDR3, the DNA is TGTGCCTGGAACGACTTGATTTACACCGGGGAGCTGTTTTTT. The encoded protein is CAWNDLIYTGELFF.

The V and J genes are TRBV5-1 and TRBJ2-5, with 9 positions matching TRBD2. CDR1 is SGHRS and CDR2 is YFSETQ in the germline V gene. The CDR3 runs 15 residues. V lost 3 bases, J lost 3 bases, and 6 bases stayed unmatched. This CDR3 reads CASSSVGLAEETQYF. The CDR3 DNA reads as TGCGCCAGCAGCTCGGTGGGACTAGCAGAAGAGACCCAGTACTTC.

Only a few counts were recorded for this clone. The V call is TRBV5-1, the J call TRBJ1-6, with TRBD1 as a possible D gene (5 bases). This CDR3 spans 16 amino acids. Germline CDR1 is SGHRS and CDR2 is YFSETQ. Trimming stripped 3 bases from V and 10 bases from J, with 20 bases between. As DNA, the CDR3 is TGCGCCAGCAGCTACGACAGTTTGGCAGCCGGGTCACCCCTCCACTTT. This sequence encodes CASSYDSLAAGSPLHF.

In its sample, this clone was seen once. The gene calls are TRBV5-1 and TRBJ2-3, with 8 bases matching TRBD2. The CDR3 is 15 residues long. Germline V gives CDR1 SGHRS, CDR2 YFSETQ. The J segment lost 7 bases and the V segment lost 1 base, leaving 8 bases of the junction unmatched. CDR3 DNA sequence: TGCGCCAGCAGCTTGCAGCCGGGAGGGGCAAATACGCAGTATTTT. The encoded protein is CASSLQPGGANTQYF.

In this sample, this clone turned up many times. The sample contains more than one DNA sequence encoding this CDR3. J is TRBJ1-5 and V is TRBV7-9; D is uncertain. Germline V gene sequence: CDR1 SEHNR, CDR2 FQNEAQ (reference sequence). This CDR3 is 14 amino acids long. Trimming left V 0 bases short and J 2 bases short, with 5 bases between. CDR3 sequence reads: CASSLASGNQPQHF. CDR3 DNA: TGTGCCAGCAGCTTAGCATCCGGCAATCAGCCCCAGCATTTT.

This rearrangement joins TRBV6-5 to TRBJ2-1; D gene unclear. Per the germline V gene, CDR1 is MNHEY and CDR2 is SVGAGI. V was clipped by 0 bases and J by 7 bases, with 13 bases between them. The CDR3 length is 15 residues. CDR3 region: CASSYSSGDRNEQFF. For the CDR3, the DNA is TGTGCCAGCAGTTACTCTTCAGGCGATAGGAATGAGCAGTTCTTC.

This chain connects TRBV2 to TRBJ2-7, with 10 nucleotides matching TRBD1. The germline CDR1 and CDR2 sequences are SNHLY and FYNNEI. V dropped 9 bases and J dropped 2; count of bases not matched to a gene: 4. The CDR3 is 13 residues long. This chain's CDR3 is CASLTGGPYEQYF. CDR3 bases: TGTGCCAGTTTGACAGGGGGCCCCTACGAGCAGTACTTC.

The chain links TRBV10-3 to TRBJ1-3, with D unclear. Trimming left V 3 bases short and J 0 bases short, with 6 bases between. The CDR3 consists of 14 residues. Germline values: CDR1 ENHRY, CDR2 SYGVKD. The CDR3 bases are TGTGCCATCAGTGATATAAACTCTGGAAACACCATATATTTT. It encodes CAISDINSGNTIYF.

The chain is built from TRBV4-2 and TRBJ2-1, with 7 nucleotides matching TRBD2. The CDR3 loop spans 14 amino acids. CDR1 LGHNA and CDR2 YNFKEQ come from the germline V gene. The J segment lost 8 bases and the V segment lost 3 bases, leaving 7 bases of the junction unmatched. The CDR3 sequence is CASSHPTSMDEQFF. DNA for the CDR3: TGTGCCAGCAGCCATCCGACTAGCATGGATGAGCAGTTCTTC.

This clone was picked up one time. The gene calls are TRBV3-1 (or the pseudogene TRBV3-2) and TRBJ1-3, with a weak D call TRBD1 (6 bases). The CDR3 has 15 residues. In germline, CDR1 is LGHDT, CDR2 YNNKEL (reference sequence). V lost 4 bases, J lost 4 bases, and 14 bases lay in between. CDR3 amino acids: CASSPPAGTGNTIYF. The CDR3 coding sequence is TGTGCCAGCAGCCCCCCCGCAGGGACAGGAAACACCATATATTTT.

The genes are TRBV7-8 and TRBJ2-1, with D possibly TRBD2 on 6 matching bases. The CDR3 consists of 15 residues. With 0 bases removed from V and 4 bases from J, the gap between germline ends came to 10 bases. Per germline, CDR1 SGHVS and CDR2 FQNEAQ. CDR3 DNA: TGTGCCAGCAGCTTAGCGGGACTCCGTTACAATGAGCAGTTCTTC. This codes for CASSLAGLRYNEQFF.

Only a few counts were recorded for this clone. The rearrangement uses TRBV5-8 and TRBJ1-2; 8 bases are a match to TRBD1. V was clipped by 2 bases and J by 4 bases; unmatched bases: 7. Looked up from germline, CDR1 is SGHTS and CDR2 is YDEGEE. There are 15 residues in the CDR3. The DNA of the CDR3 is TGTGCCAGCAGCTTAACCGGGACAGGAGCCTATGGCTACACCTTC. Its protein product is CASSLTGTGAYGYTF.

This chain links TRBV10-2 with TRBJ1-1, with a weak D call TRBD1 (5 bases). CDR3 size: 18 residues. V was shortened by 7 bases and J by 1 base, with 25 bases between the two germline ends. The germline V gene encodes CDR1 WSHSY and CDR2 SAAADI. In DNA, the CDR3 is TGCGCCAGCAAGGGCTCGGCAGGGAGGCCCCGGGCGAACACTGAAGCTTTCTTT. Its translation is CASKGSAGRPRANTEAFF.

The chain employs TRBV9 and TRBJ1-2, with a tentative D call TRBD1 (6 bases). The CDR3 has 13 residues. Trimming cost V 4 bases and J 1 base, with 8 bases left between them. From germline, CDR1 is SGDLS and CDR2 YYNGEE. CDR3 nucleotides: TGTGCCAGCAGCCCGGACAGTAACTATGGCTACACCTTC. Translation gives CASSPDSNYGYTF.

The gene calls are TRBV19 and TRBJ2-1; possible D gene TRBD2, 5 bases. V gave up 4 bases and J gave up 0 bases, with 10 bases separating them. Per germline, CDR1 LNHDA and CDR2 SQIVND (reference sequence). CDR3 size: 15 residues. The chain's CDR3 is CASSTRGSSYNEQFF. The CDR3 bases are TGTGCCAGTAGTACCCGGGGAAGCTCCTACAATGAGCAGTTCTTC.

The rearrangement links TRBV5-1 to TRBJ1-1; weak D call: TRBD1 (5 bases). V was cut by 2 bases and J by 1 base, with 15 bases left in between. The germline gives CDR1 SGHRS, CDR2 YFSETQ. This CDR3 is built from 16 residues. CDR3 DNA: TGCGCCAGCAGCTTAATATCAGGGTCACCGAACACTGAAGCTTTCTTT. Amino acid sequence: CASSLISGSPNTEAFF.

The chain couples TRBV18 to TRBJ1-5; D might be TRBD1 (6 bases). Per germline, CDR1 KGHSH and CDR2 LQKENI. This CDR3 region has 15 residues. The V and J ends lost 6 bases and 5 bases respectively, with 17 bases between them. CDR3 nucleotide sequence: TGTGCCAGCTCGTGGACAGAGCGGGGCTATCAGCCCCAGCATTTT. It translates to CASSWTERGYQPQHF.

The chain employs TRBV5-1 and TRBJ1-1; the match to TRBD1 covers 9 bases. Trimming removed 4 bases from V and 7 bases from J; junction bases left unmatched: 8. Germline-derived CDR1 and CDR2 are SGHRS and YFSETQ. This CDR3 comprises 14 residues. CDR3 protein: CASSHRTGEVEAFF. Written as DNA, the CDR3 is TGCGCCAGCAGCCACCGGACAGGGGAAGTTGAAGCTTTCTTT. Based on the CDR3 plus reference TRBV5-1 and TRBJ1-1, the full variable domain is KAGVTQTPRYLIKTRGQQVTLSCSPISGHRSVSWYQQTPGQGLQFLFEYFSETQRNKGNFPGRFSGRQFSNSRSEMNVSTLELGDSALYLCASSHRTGEVEAFFGQGTRLTVV.

This sequence joins TRBV19 and TRBJ2-2; no reliable D call. The CDR3 length is 14 residues. V dropped 0 bases and J dropped 7 bases, with 9 bases sitting between them. CDR1 and CDR2 from the germline V gene are LNHDA and SQIVND (reference sequence). The CDR3 reads CASSIDPRSGELFF. The CDR3 DNA sequence: TGTGCCAGTAGTATAGATCCCCGTAGCGGGGAGCTGTTTTTT.

This clone was picked up a small number of times. The chain recombines TRBV3-1 (or the pseudogene TRBV3-2) with TRBJ1-5; D may be TRBD1 (6 bases). This CDR3 contains 13 residues. Germline lookup yields CDR1 LGHDT and CDR2 YNNKEL (reference sequence). Trimming shortened V by 2 bases and J by 7 bases, and 9 bases separated the two germline ends. The chain's CDR3 is CASSQTRGQPQHF. The CDR3 nucleotides read TGTGCCAGCAGCCAAACCAGGGGACAGCCCCAGCATTTT.